These T cell receptor beta chains were read from a single sample in a study of CD8 T cells in Susac syndrome. TCRdb reprocessed the immunoSEQ multiplex PCR reads with MiXCR, giving one entry per CDR3 protein. The sample contains roughly 250,000 distinct CDR3 sequences, about 95% of which appear only once. The sample consisted of CD4+ T cells from PBMCs. These TCRs come from a human donor with Susac syndrome. Each CDR3 is given with its conserved first and last residue. D genes are given only for firm matches. The size of a clone is reported for some rows only, either as once, few or many, or as a class for expanded clones.

clone_size,v_call,j_call,d_call,cdr3_nt,cdr3_aa
NA,TRBV28,TRBJ2-6,NA,TGTGCCAGCAGTTTACCTGGTCCTTCTGGGGCCAACGTCCTGACTTTC,CASSLPGPSGANVLTF
NA,TRBV12-3/TRBV12-4,TRBJ2-1,TRBD2,TGTGCCAGCAGAAGGAGCGGGAGCTTGGGGAATGAGCAGTTCTTC,CASRRSGSLGNEQFF
once,TRBV27,TRBJ2-5,NA,TGTGCCAGCAGGGACTCGGGGGTGGAGACCCAGTACTTC,CASRDSGVETQYF
NA,TRBV3-1,TRBJ2-3,NA,TGTGCCAGCAGCCAGGGTTTCACAGATACGCAGTATTTT,CASSQGFTDTQYF
NA,TRBV6-6,TRBJ1-2,NA,TGTGCCAGCAGTATCACCGATGGCTACACCTTC,CASSITDGYTF
NA,TRBV12-3/TRBV12-4,TRBJ1-2,NA,TGTGCCAGCAGAACGACGAAGGATGCAGGCTACACCTTC,CASRTTKDAGYTF
NA,TRBV20-1,TRBJ2-1,TRBD2,TGCAGTGCTAGTCCTAGCGGGAGGGCCGATGAGCAGTTCTTC,CSASPSGRADEQFF
once,TRBV20-1,TRBJ2-7,TRBD2,TGCAGTGTTAGGCCTAGCGGGAGTTTCGAGCAGTACTTC,CSVRPSGSFEQYF
NA,TRBV18,TRBJ2-1,NA,TGTGCCAGCTCACCACAGGGGATTCAATATGAGCAGTTCTTC,CASSPQGIQYEQFF
NA,TRBV20-1,TRBJ2-3,NA,TGCAGTGCTAGAGTGACTTTCCACACAGATACGCAGTATTTT,CSARVTFHTDTQYF
once,TRBV20-1,TRBJ2-1,NA,TGCAGTGCTAGAGTACGAGGTACCTACAATGAGCAGTTCTTC,CSARVRGTYNEQFF
NA,TRBV4-2,TRBJ2-6,NA,TGTGCCAGCAGCCAAGTTGTAGGGGTCGGGGCCAACGTCCTGACTTTC,CASSQVVGVGANVLTF
NA,TRBV12-3/TRBV12-4,TRBJ2-5,NA,TGTGCCAGCAGTTTGCTACAGCAAGAGACCCAGTACTTC,CASSLLQQETQYF
NA,TRBV5-1,TRBJ2-3,TRBD2,TGCGCCAGCAGCTCGACGGGGGCGGGAGGAGGCACAGATACGCAGTATTTT,CASSSTGAGGGTDTQYF
NA,TRBV7-9,TRBJ1-1,NA,TGTGCCAGCAGCCCCGGCTTGCAGAGATACACTGAAGCTTTCTTT,CASSPGLQRYTEAFF
NA,TRBV9,TRBJ1-2,NA,TGTGCCAGCAGCGGACCGGAGGGGAGAAATTATGGCTACACCTTC,CASSGPEGRNYGYTF
NA,TRBV3-1,TRBJ2-7,NA,TGTGCCAGCAGCCAAGGGAGAGGGGCGGTCGAGCAGTACTTC,CASSQGRGAVEQYF
NA,TRBV18,TRBJ2-1,TRBD1,TGTGCCAGCTCACTTCAGACAGGGGTGGCGTACAATGAGCAGTTCTTC,CASSLQTGVAYNEQFF
NA,TRBV9,TRBJ2-6,TRBD1,TGTGCCAGCAGCGTAGCTTCGGGACAGGGGTCCGGGGCCAACGTCCTGACTTTC,CASSVASGQGSGANVLTF
NA,TRBV27,TRBJ1-1,NA,TGTGCCAGCAGTTTAATCCACGGACAGCGGACTTTCTTT,CASSLIHGQRTFF
NA,TRBV28,TRBJ2-7,NA,TGTGCCAGCACGGTCTTTGGAACCTTAAACTACGAGCAGTACTTC,CASTVFGTLNYEQYF
NA,TRBV4-1,TRBJ2-7,TRBD2,TGCGCCAGCAGCCAAGGGGGAGGGCTCCCCTACGAGCAGTACTTC,CASSQGGGLPYEQYF
NA,TRBV24-1,TRBJ2-5,NA,TGTGCCACTGGGGAACTGGAGACCCAGTACTTC,CATGELETQYF
NA,TRBV30,TRBJ2-1,TRBD2,TGTGCCTGGCGTCCCGGGACTAGCGTTTATGAGCAGTTCTTC,CAWRPGTSVYEQFF
NA,TRBV12-3/TRBV12-4,TRBJ1-1,NA,TGTGCCAGTATAACTGACAGGATATACACTGAAGCTTTCTTT,CASITDRIYTEAFF
NA,TRBV29-1,TRBJ2-1,NA,TGCAGCGTTGAAGATGGGGTTAGCCACAATGAGCAGTTCTTC,CSVEDGVSHNEQFF
NA,TRBV14,TRBJ2-3,NA,TGTGCCAGCAGCCAGGCCACGGGGTGGAGCACAGATACGCAGTATTTT,CASSQATGWSTDTQYF
NA,TRBV6-5,TRBJ2-7,TRBD2,TGTGCCAGCAGTTATTTGGTAGCGGGAAGTCCGGGCGAGCAGTACTTC,CASSYLVAGSPGEQYF
NA,TRBV5-6,TRBJ2-3,TRBD2,TGTGCCAGCAGCTTGACTAGCGACACAGATACGCAGTATTTT,CASSLTSDTDTQYF
NA,TRBV29-1,TRBJ1-2,NA,TGCAGCGTTACCTCCGGGGCCCCGGGACGCTTCTCGACCTTC,CSVTSGAPGRFSTF
NA,TRBV7-9,TRBJ2-5,NA,TGTGCCAGCAGCTTCGTTTACCAAGAGACCCAGTACTTC,CASSFVYQETQYF
NA,TRBV20-1,TRBJ2-4,TRBD1,TGCAGTGCTGGACAGGGGATAAACATTCAGTACTTC,CSAGQGINIQYF
NA,TRBV5-4,TRBJ1-1,NA,TGTGCCAGCAGCCCAGTCCAGGGGAAGCCTGAAGCTTTCTTT,CASSPVQGKPEAFF
NA,TRBV29-1,TRBJ1-2,NA,TGCAGCGTTGATAGGCAGGGAGACTATGGCTACACCTTC,CSVDRQGDYGYTF
NA,TRBV4-1,TRBJ1-2,NA,TGCGCCAGCAGCCAAGCCTCGGGGTTCTATGGCTACACCTTC,CASSQASGFYGYTF
NA,TRBV20-1,TRBJ2-3,TRBD2,TGCAGTGCTAGGACCGCTACTAGCGGGAGCCTCACAGATACGCAGTATTTT,CSARTATSGSLTDTQYF
NA,TRBV11-2,TRBJ2-1,NA,TGTGCCAGCAGCCAAGACCACGCGGTCAATGAGCAGTTCTTC,CASSQDHAVNEQFF
NA,TRBV19,TRBJ1-2,NA,TGTGCCAGTAGTGAACCTCAGGGTTACTATGGCTACACCTTC,CASSEPQGYYGYTF
NA,TRBV12-3/TRBV12-4,TRBJ2-7,TRBD2,TGTGCCAGCAGTCCTCAACACGGACTAGCGGGAGGGTACGAGCAGTACTTC,CASSPQHGLAGGYEQYF
NA,TRBV19,TRBJ2-3,TRBD2,TGTGCCAGTAGTACGCCCGGGACTAGCGGCACAGATACGCAGTATTTT,CASSTPGTSGTDTQYF
NA,TRBV20-1,TRBJ1-4,NA,TGCAGTGCTAGCGGGATTTCGGACGAAAAACTGTTTTTT,CSASGISDEKLFF
NA,TRBV7-9,TRBJ1-1,NA,TGTGCCAGCAGCCCACAGGGAGTAGGGACTGAAGCTTTCTTT,CASSPQGVGTEAFF
NA,TRBV12-3/TRBV12-4,TRBJ2-7,TRBD1,TGTGCCAGCAGAGTCCAGGGGGCTTACGAGCAGTACTTC,CASRVQGAYEQYF
NA,TRBV19,TRBJ1-5,NA,TGTGCCAGTAGTATCCGAGGGGATAATCAGCCCCAGCATTTT,CASSIRGDNQPQHF
NA,TRBV20-1,TRBJ2-5,NA,TGCAGTGCTAGTACGGGGAGAGGAGAGACCCAGTACTTC,CSASTGRGETQYF
NA,TRBV25-1,TRBJ1-2,NA,TGTGCCAGCAGTGAAGAGGGACCTAACTATGGCTACACCTTC,CASSEEGPNYGYTF
NA,TRBV28,TRBJ2-5,NA,TGTGCCAGCAGTTATGAGACCCAGTACTTC,CASSYETQYF
NA,TRBV6-6,TRBJ2-3,NA,TGTGCCAGCAGTTCCTCGACCTACACAGATACGCAGTATTTT,CASSSSTYTDTQYF
NA,TRBV6-1,TRBJ1-2,TRBD1,TGTGCCAGCAGGGGGGACAGGGCTTCTAACTATGGCTACACCTTC,CASRGDRASNYGYTF
NA,TRBV9,TRBJ2-1,TRBD2,TGTGCCAGCAGCGCCGCGTGGGGGGGTGAGCAGTTCTTC,CASSAAWGGEQFF
NA,TRBV3-1,TRBJ1-2,NA,TGTGCCAGCAGCCAAGTTACACTTTCTTCTTACACCTTC,CASSQVTLSSYTF
once,TRBV27,TRBJ1-2,NA,TGTGCCAGCAGTTCCCCCGGACAGTACTATGGCTACACCTTC,CASSSPGQYYGYTF
NA,TRBV20-1,TRBJ2-7,TRBD2,TGCAGTGCTAAAGGGCTAGCGGGAATGTACGAGCAGTACTTC,CSAKGLAGMYEQYF
NA,TRBV2,TRBJ2-5,NA,TGTGCCAGCAGCACCGGACAGCTGGGAGGGGCCCAGTACTTC,CASSTGQLGGAQYF
NA,TRBV29-1,TRBJ2-6,TRBD1,TGCGTCGTGGCGGACAGGGTTGCATCCGGGGCCAACGTCCTGACTTTC,CVVADRVASGANVLTF